This record concerns one T cell receptor beta chain sequence. Antigen unknown. V was pared by 6 bases and J by 3 bases, with 11 bases of the junction left unmatched. Germline V gives CDR1 MDHEN, CDR2 SYDVKM. The CDR3 extends over 17 amino acids. Clones were sequenced by immunoSEQ multiplex PCR, and TCRdb holds only the in-frame ones, with some missing. The sample lists some 94,000 clones, 82% occurring once. This sample was included in a study of radiotherapy plus CTLA-4 blockade in lung cancer. Study findings and constraints: With interferon-beta, early dynamics of blood T cell clones were reported to best predict response.

Those with chemo-refractory metastatic non-small-cell lung cancer were treated with focal radiation combined with CTLA-4 blockade using ipilimumab. The chain links TRBV28 to TRBJ1-1; 12 nucleotides match TRBD1. The source material was peripheral blood, sampled from a patient treated with radiotherapy plus ipilimumab. The TCR was taken from a human donor with non-small cell lung cancer that progressed on radiotherapy plus ipilimumab. For the CDR3, the DNA is TGTGCCAGCAGAAATCTGGGACAGGGGGCGCATTACACTGAAGCTTTCTTT. Its translation: CASRNLGQGAHYTEAFF. The full variable domain, rest sourced from reference TRBV28 and TRBJ1-1, is DVKVTQSSRYLVKRTGEKVFLECVQDMDHENMFWYRQDPGLGLRLIYFSYDVKMKEKGDIPEGYSVSREKKERFSLILESASTNQTSMYLCASRNLGQGAHYTEAFFGQGTRLTVV.